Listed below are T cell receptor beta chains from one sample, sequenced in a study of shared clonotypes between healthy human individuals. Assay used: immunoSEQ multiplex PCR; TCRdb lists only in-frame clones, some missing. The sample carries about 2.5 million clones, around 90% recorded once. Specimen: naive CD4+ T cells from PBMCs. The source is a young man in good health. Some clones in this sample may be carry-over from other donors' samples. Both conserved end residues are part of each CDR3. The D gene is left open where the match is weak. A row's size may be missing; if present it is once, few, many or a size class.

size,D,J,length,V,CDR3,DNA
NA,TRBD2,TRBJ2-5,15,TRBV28,CASSARLAGQETQYF,TGTGCCAGCAGTGCTCGACTAGCGGGACAAGAGACCCAGTACTTC
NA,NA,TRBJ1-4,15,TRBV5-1,CASSLVGAANEKLFF,TGCGCCAGCAGCTTGGTGGGGGCCGCCAATGAAAAACTGTTTTTT
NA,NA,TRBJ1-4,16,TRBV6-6,CASSYQVPRANEKLFF,TGTGCCAGCAGTTACCAAGTCCCCCGCGCTAATGAAAAACTGTTTTTT
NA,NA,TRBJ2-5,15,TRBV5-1,CASSYGPTEGETQYF,TGCGCCAGCAGCTACGGCCCTACCGAGGGAGAGACCCAGTACTTC
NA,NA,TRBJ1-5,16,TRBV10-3,CAISEGQSDSNQPQHF,TGTGCCATCAGTGAGGGACAGAGCGATAGCAATCAGCCCCAGCATTTT
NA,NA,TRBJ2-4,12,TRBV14,CASSQDLGIQYF,TGTGCCAGCAGCCAAGATTTGGGCATTCAGTACTTC
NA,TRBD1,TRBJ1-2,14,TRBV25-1,CASVGTGRPYGYTF,TGTGCCAGCGTGGGGACAGGCCGTCCCTATGGCTACACCTTC
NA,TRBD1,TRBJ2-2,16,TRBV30,CAWKDRGRLNTGELFF,TGTGCCTGGAAGGACAGGGGGCGTCTAAACACCGGGGAGCTGTTTTTT
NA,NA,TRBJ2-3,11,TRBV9,CASGDSDTQYF,TGTGCCAGCGGCGATTCCGATACGCAGTATTTT
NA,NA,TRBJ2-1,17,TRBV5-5,CASSGRDESWTEEEQFF,TGTGCCAGCAGCGGTCGGGACGAATCATGGACCGAAGAGGAGCAGTTCTTC
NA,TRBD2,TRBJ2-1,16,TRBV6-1,CASSAQPGLVDNEQFF,TGTGCCAGCAGTGCACAACCGGGACTAGTGGACAATGAGCAGTTCTTC
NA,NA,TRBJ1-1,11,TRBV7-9,CASSLAEGAFF,TGTGCCAGCAGCTTAGCGGAGGGAGCTTTCTTT
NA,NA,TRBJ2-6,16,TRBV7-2,CASSETGSSGANVLTF,TGTGCCAGCAGCGAGACAGGTAGCTCTGGGGCCAACGTCCTGACTTTC
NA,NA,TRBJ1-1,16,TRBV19,CASSSPPGILNTEAFF,TGTGCCAGTAGTAGCCCGCCGGGGATCCTGAACACTGAAGCTTTCTTT
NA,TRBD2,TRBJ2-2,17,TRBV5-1,CASSWGLAGGGSGELFF,TGCGCCAGCAGCTGGGGACTAGCGGGAGGTGGATCCGGGGAGCTGTTTTTT
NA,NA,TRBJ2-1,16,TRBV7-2,CASSLVSGLGYNEQFF,TGTGCCAGCAGCTTAGTGTCGGGACTGGGTTACAATGAGCAGTTCTTC
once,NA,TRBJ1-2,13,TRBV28,CASSLSPRSGYTF,TGTGCCAGCAGTTTATCCCCCCGCTCTGGCTACACCTTC
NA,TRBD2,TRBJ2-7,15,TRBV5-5,CASSDTKAGGYEQYF,TGTGCCAGCAGCGATACTAAAGCGGGAGGGTACGAGCAGTACTTC
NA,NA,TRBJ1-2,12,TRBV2,CASSESGDGYTF,TGTGCCAGCAGTGAATCGGGGGATGGCTACACCTTC
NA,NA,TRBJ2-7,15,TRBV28,CASSQIDREAYEQYF,TGTGCCAGCAGTCAAATCGACAGGGAGGCCTACGAGCAGTACTTC
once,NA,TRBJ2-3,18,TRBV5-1,CASSLALARRASTDTQYF,TGCGCCAGCAGCTTGGCCTTGGCGAGGCGCGCTAGCACAGATACGCAGTATTTT
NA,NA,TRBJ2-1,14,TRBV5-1,CASSLSQGYNEQFF,TGCGCCAGCAGCTTGTCGCAGGGCTACAATGAGCAGTTCTTC
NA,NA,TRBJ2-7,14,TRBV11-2,CASSLGSNSYEQYF,TGTGCCAGCAGCTTAGGAAGTAACTCCTACGAGCAGTACTTC
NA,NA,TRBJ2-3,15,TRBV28,CASSSPGTSTDTQYF,TGTGCCAGCAGTTCCCCCGGGACTAGCACAGATACGCAGTATTTT
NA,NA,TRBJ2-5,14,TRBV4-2,CASKKSWGEETQYF,TGTGCCAGCAAAAAGTCGTGGGGTGAAGAGACCCAGTACTTC
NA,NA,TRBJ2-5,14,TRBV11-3,CASSLDTGAGAQYF,TGTGCCAGCAGCTTAGATACAGGGGCGGGGGCCCAGTACTTC
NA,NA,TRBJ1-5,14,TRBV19,CASSPQGSNQPQHF,TGTGCCAGTAGTCCCCAGGGATCCAATCAGCCCCAGCATTTT
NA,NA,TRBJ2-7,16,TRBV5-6,CASSPAGTVSIYEQYF,TGTGCCAGCAGCCCCGCCGGGACTGTATCGATCTACGAGCAGTACTTC
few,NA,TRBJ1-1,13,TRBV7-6,CASSLQANTEAFF,TGTGCCAGCAGCTTACAGGCTAACACTGAAGCTTTCTTT
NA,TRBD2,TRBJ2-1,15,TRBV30,CALEGRLAPYNEQFF,TGTGCCCTGGAGGGTCGACTAGCGCCGTACAATGAGCAGTTCTTC
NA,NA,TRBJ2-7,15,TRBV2,CASRPGTLSSYEQYF,TGTGCCAGCAGGCCCGGGACTCTCAGCTCCTACGAGCAGTACTTC
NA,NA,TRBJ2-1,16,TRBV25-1,CASSEASRIAGNEQFF,TGTGCCAGCAGTGAAGCTAGTAGGATAGCAGGGAATGAGCAGTTCTTC
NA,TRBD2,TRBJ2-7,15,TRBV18,CASSPMTSGPHEQYF,TGTGCCAGCTCACCTATGACTAGCGGTCCCCACGAGCAGTACTTC
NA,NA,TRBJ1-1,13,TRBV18,CASSPDGFTEAFF,TGTGCCAGCTCGCCTGACGGGTTCACTGAAGCTTTCTTT
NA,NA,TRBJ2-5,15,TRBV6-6,CASIAPGGLQETQYF,TGTGCCAGCATCGCCCCGGGCGGGCTGCAAGAGACCCAGTACTTC
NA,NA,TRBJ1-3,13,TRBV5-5,CASSASWGNTIYF,TGTGCCAGCAGCGCCTCGTGGGGAAACACCATATATTTT
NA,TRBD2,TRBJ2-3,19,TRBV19,CASSIVRTSGRYSTDTQYF,TGTGCCAGTAGTATAGTACGGACTAGCGGGAGATATAGCACAGATACGCAGTATTTT
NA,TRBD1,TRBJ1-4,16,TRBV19,CASSPTGAPSNEKLFF,TGTGCCAGTAGTCCCACAGGGGCCCCTTCCAATGAAAAACTGTTTTTT
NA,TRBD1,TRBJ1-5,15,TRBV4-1,CASSQAGGVNQPQHF,TGCGCCAGCAGCCAAGCAGGGGGGGTCAATCAGCCCCAGCATTTT
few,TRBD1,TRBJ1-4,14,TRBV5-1,CASSPDRGGEKLFF,TGCGCCAGCAGCCCGGACAGGGGCGGTGAAAAACTGTTTTTT
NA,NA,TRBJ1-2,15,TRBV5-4,CASSLVMNADYGYTF,TGTGCCAGCAGCCTGGTGATGAATGCGGACTATGGCTACACCTTC
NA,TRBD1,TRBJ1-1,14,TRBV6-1,CASSEDRGLSEAFF,TGTGCCAGCAGTGAGGACAGGGGGCTCTCTGAAGCTTTCTTT
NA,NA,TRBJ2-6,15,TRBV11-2,CASSWGRAGANVLTF,TGTGCCAGCAGCTGGGGCAGGGCTGGGGCCAACGTCCTGACTTTC
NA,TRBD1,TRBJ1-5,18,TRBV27,CASSSTGTGGVSNQPQHF,TGTGCCAGCAGCTCCACCGGGACAGGGGGCGTTAGCAATCAGCCCCAGCATTTT
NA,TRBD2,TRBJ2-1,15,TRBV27,CASSLYLAGLSEQFF,TGTGCCAGCAGTTTATACCTAGCGGGATTAAGTGAGCAGTTCTTC
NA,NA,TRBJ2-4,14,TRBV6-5,CASSYSVLVDIQYF,TGTGCCAGCAGTTACTCGGTGCTGGTAGACATTCAGTACTTC
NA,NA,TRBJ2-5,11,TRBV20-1,CSARQKETQYF,TGCAGTGCCCGACAGAAAGAGACCCAGTACTTC
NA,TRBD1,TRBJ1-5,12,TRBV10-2,CATWTGDQPQHF,TGCGCCACATGGACAGGGGATCAGCCCCAGCATTTT
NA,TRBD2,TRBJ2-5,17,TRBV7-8,CASSLATSGMGQETQYF,TGTGCCAGCAGCTTAGCGACTAGCGGGATGGGTCAAGAGACCCAGTACTTC
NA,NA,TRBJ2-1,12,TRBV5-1,CASSNGVNEQFF,TGCGCCAGCAGTAACGGGGTAAATGAGCAGTTCTTC
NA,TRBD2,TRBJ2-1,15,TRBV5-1,CASSPPGLGGYEQFF,TGCGCCAGCAGCCCCCCGGGACTAGGGGGGTATGAGCAGTTCTTC
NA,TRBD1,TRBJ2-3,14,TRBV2,CASLRDRATDTQYF,TGTGCCAGTCTCCGGGACAGGGCAACAGATACGCAGTATTTT
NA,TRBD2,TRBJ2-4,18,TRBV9,CASSPGGGSGRKGNIQYF,TGTGCCAGCAGCCCCGGGGGGGGTAGCGGGAGGAAGGGAAACATTCAGTACTTC
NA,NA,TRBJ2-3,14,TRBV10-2,CASTGQSSTDTQYF,TGCGCCAGCACAGGACAGTCTAGCACAGATACGCAGTATTTT